This passage covers 24 T cell receptor beta chains from one sample sequenced in a study of OX40 agonist ivuxolimab in advanced cancers. Sequencing was performed with immunoSEQ multiplex PCR; in TCRdb, only in-frame clones are kept and a portion is missing. Here the sample spans tens of thousands of clones, around 70% being singletons. This specimen was CD4+ or CD8+ T cells sorted from blood, taken in a trial of the OX40 agonist ivuxolimab. The receptors derive from an adult with an advanced solid tumor such as melanoma, head and neck, liver or kidney cancer.

This clone has only a few counts. The chain links TRBV19 to TRBJ2-5; D may be TRBD1 or TRBD2 (5 bases each). In germline, CDR1 is LNHDA, CDR2 SQIVND (reference sequence). Deletions cut 6 bases from V and 5 bases from J, with 19 bases between. There are 15 residues in the CDR3. In DNA form, the CDR3 reads TGTGCCAGTAGCTGGGGACGGACGGTGGGGGAGACCCAGTACTTC. Protein sequence: CASSWGRTVGETQYF.

The chain carries TRBV5-6 and TRBJ1-1; D gene unclear. V was pared by 2 bases and J by 11 bases, with 19 bases between. The germline gives CDR1 SGHDT, CDR2 YYEEEE. CDR3 length: 14 residues. This CDR3 is CASSLNGLRRLAFF. In DNA, the CDR3 is TGTGCCAGCAGCTTAAACGGGCTAAGGAGATTGGCTTTCTTT.

The V gene is TRBV19, the J gene TRBJ1-2; 7 bases match TRBD1. V was clipped by 5 bases and J by 6 bases; unmatched bases: 12. Germline V gives CDR1 LNHDA, CDR2 SQIVND (reference sequence). This CDR3 contains 15 residues. CDR3 coding DNA: TGTGCCAGTAGTTCCGCAGGAGACAGGGTGAATGGCTACACCTTC. It specifies CASSSAGDRVNGYTF.

The V call is TRBV6-4, the J call TRBJ1-1; a weak D match, TRBD1 (5 bases). In germline, CDR1 is MRHNA, CDR2 SNTAGT. Trimming pared 0 bases from V and 4 bases from J, leaving 18 bases between. The CDR3 has 17 residues. CDR3 sequence: CASSDSWGPTAGTEAFF. CDR3 nucleotide sequence: TGTGCCAGCAGTGACTCGTGGGGCCCAACGGCGGGCACTGAAGCTTTCTTT.

This clone occurred once. The rearrangement links TRBV6-5 to TRBJ1-1; D not certain. The germline gives CDR1 MNHEY, CDR2 SVGAGI. V was shortened by 0 bases and J by 2 bases, with 7 bases between the two germline ends. This CDR3 comprises 14 residues. The CDR3 DNA sequence: TGTGCCAGCAGTTACTCTGGATTCAACACTGAAGCTTTCTTT. This gives the protein CASSYSGFNTEAFF.

The rearrangement links TRBV14 to TRBJ2-7; a weak D match, TRBD2 (7 bases). V lost 2 bases, J lost 2 bases, and 19 bases lay in between. CDR1 and CDR2 (germline): SGHDN, FVKESK. The CDR3 runs 17 residues. The CDR3 reads CASSQTIFSGGPYEQYF. The CDR3 DNA is TGTGCCAGCAGCCAAACTATCTTCTCCGGGGGGCCCTACGAGCAGTACTTC.

The chain is built from TRBV30 and TRBJ1-6, with D possibly TRBD1 on 5 matching bases. CDR1 GTSNPN and CDR2 SVGIG come from the germline V gene (reference sequence). The CDR3 spans 14 residues. V was pared by 3 bases and J by 6 bases, with 12 bases between. The CDR3 spells CAWRADSPNSPLHF. In DNA form, the CDR3 reads TGTGCCTGGAGAGCCGACAGTCCTAATTCACCCCTCCACTTT.

The chain uses TRBV18 and TRBJ2-3; D perhaps matches TRBD1 (6 bases). V was clipped by 6 bases and J by 4 bases, with 14 bases between them. This CDR3 contains 14 residues. The germline CDR1 and CDR2 sequences are KGHSH and LQKENI. DNA of the CDR3: TGTGCCAGCTCCTTTGCACAGGGACCAGATACGCAGTATTTT. Its translation: CASSFAQGPDTQYF.

The chain employs TRBV19 and TRBJ1-2, with a possible D match to TRBD1 (5 bases). Germline V gives CDR1 LNHDA, CDR2 SQIVND (reference sequence). This CDR3 is 12 amino acids long. V lost 5 bases, J lost 7 bases, and 11 bases lay in between. The CDR3 nucleotides read TGTGCCAGTAGTGCGCAGGGCACTGGCTACACCTTC. It specifies CASSAQGTGYTF.

This sequence joins TRBV19 and TRBJ2-1; 9 nucleotides match TRBD2. From germline, CDR1 is LNHDA and CDR2 SQIVND (reference sequence). The length of the CDR3 is 15 residues. J was trimmed by 8 bases and V by 3 bases; bases with no gene match: 8. CDR3 residues: CASSIRAGGPDEQFF. CDR3 DNA: TGTGCCAGTAGTATTCGAGCGGGGGGCCCCGATGAGCAGTTCTTC.

This chain connects TRBV29-1 to TRBJ1-4; 10 bases line up with TRBD1. Per the germline V gene, CDR1 is SQVTM and CDR2 is ANQGSEA. This CDR3 is 12 amino acids long. CDR3 DNA sequence: TGCAGTGGGACAGGGGATAATGAAAAACTGTTTTTT. Its translation is CSGTGDNEKLFF.

The count of this clone is one. CDR3 protein: CASSLDNTGELFF. The CDR3, as DNA: TGCGCCAGCAGCTTGGACAACACCGGGGAGCTGTTTTTT. The chain recombines TRBV5-1 with TRBJ2-2; D call uncertain. Germline CDR1 and CDR2: SGHRS and YFSETQ. The V end lost 0 bases, the J end lost 2 bases, and 2 bases lay between the germline ends. The CDR3 is 13 amino acids.

As DNA, the CDR3 is TGTGCCAGCAGCCAGGGGGTTCAGTATGGCTACACCTTC. Amino acid sequence: CASSQGVQYGYTF. The chain joins TRBV7-9 to TRBJ1-2; 7 bases are a match to TRBD1. V was pared by 5 bases and J by 5 bases, with 5 bases of the junction left unmatched. The CDR3 runs to 13 residues. Germline lookup yields CDR1 SEHNR and CDR2 FQNEAQ (reference sequence).

The chain couples TRBV9 to TRBJ1-2; 9 nucleotides match TRBD1. J lost 8 bases, V lost 2 bases, and 7 bases had no gene match. Germline assignment: CDR1 SGDLS and CDR2 YYNGEE. This CDR3 contains 14 residues. Here the CDR3 reads CASSVTGGEVGYTF. In DNA, the CDR3 is TGTGCCAGCAGCGTTACAGGGGGCGAGGTCGGCTACACCTTC.

The genes are TRBV10-3 and TRBJ1-2, with a tentative D call TRBD1 (5 bases). CDR3 length equals 15 residues. The germline gives CDR1 ENHRY, CDR2 SYGVKD. The ends were cut back, 0 bases at V and 8 bases at J, with 16 bases in the middle. The DNA for the CDR3 is TGTGCCATCAGTGAGTCTGAAGGGGCCTATCGGGGCTACACCTTC. Its protein is CAISESEGAYRGYTF.

The genes are TRBV4-1 and TRBJ2-1, with D maybe TRBD1 (5 bases). The V gene lost 1 base and the J gene lost 4 bases, with 14 bases spanning the gap. This CDR3 has 16 amino acids. Germline-derived CDR1 and CDR2 are MGHRA and YSYEKL. DNA of the CDR3: TGCGCCAGCAGCCAAGTGGACATGCTCGTGTACAATGAGCAGTTCTTC. Its protein product is CASSQVDMLVYNEQFF.

J is TRBJ1-5 and V is TRBV10-2; TRBD1 is a possible D gene (5 bases). The CDR3 contains 13 residues. V lost 8 bases, J lost 11 bases, and 19 bases lay in between. CDR1 and CDR2 from the germline V gene are WSHSY and SAAADI. CDR3 region: CASRQLRGQTQHF. CDR3 nucleotide sequence: TGCGCCAGCCGTCAGCTGCGGGGCCAAACCCAGCATTTT.

In this sample, this clone turned up a few times. This rearrangement joins TRBV5-4 to TRBJ1-3, with a possible D match to TRBD1 (5 bases). Trimming shortened V by 6 bases and J by 4 bases, and 11 bases separated the two germline ends. CDR3 length equals 13 residues. Per germline, CDR1 SGHNT and CDR2 YYREEE (reference sequence). The CDR3 DNA sequence: TGTGCCAGCACCCTGTGGGGGGGAAACACCATATATTTT. The encoded protein is CASTLWGGNTIYF.

The chain combines TRBV11-1 with TRBJ2-7; TRBD1 agrees at 9 bases. J lost 3 bases, V lost 5 bases, and 5 bases had no gene match. The CDR3 consists of 14 residues. The germline V gene has CDR1 SGHAT and CDR2 FQDESV (reference sequence). This CDR3 reads CASSAQTGGYEQYF. The CDR3 nucleotides read TGTGCCAGCAGCGCCCAGACAGGGGGCTACGAGCAGTACTTC.

The gene calls are TRBV30 and TRBJ2-5; D is uncertain. The CDR3 totals 13 residues. Germline assignment: CDR1 GTSNPN and CDR2 SVGIG (reference sequence). Between the trimmed V and J ends, which lost 0 bases and 3 bases, there was a span of 8 bases. This CDR3 is CAWSVGIKETQYF. The CDR3 nucleotides are TGTGCCTGGAGTGTTGGCATAAAAGAGACCCAGTACTTC.

Here the CDR3 DNA reads TGCGCCAGCAGCTCGGGACTAGCTAGGGACATTCAGTACTTC. Protein product: CASSSGLARDIQYF. J is TRBJ2-4 and V is TRBV5-1; 9 bases align to TRBD2. This CDR3 comprises 14 residues. The trim removed 3 bases at V and 8 bases at J, leaving 6 bases unmatched. CDR1 is SGHRS, CDR2 YFSETQ, per germline.

The rearrangement links TRBV27 to TRBJ2-2; D gene unclear. The CDR3 is 11 amino acids. V lost 6 bases, J lost 6 bases, and 5 bases lay in between. The germline CDR1 and CDR2 sequences are MNHEY and SMNVEV (reference sequence). This CDR3 reads CASSYSGELFF. The CDR3 nucleotides are TGTGCCAGCAGCTACTCCGGGGAGCTGTTTTTT.

This chain joins TRBV7-3 and TRBJ2-1; D is possibly TRBD2 (9 bases). The CDR3 sequence is 18 residues long. The germline V and J ends were trimmed by 3 bases and 8 bases, with 26 bases remaining between them. Per germline, CDR1 SGHTA and CDR2 FQGTGA. The CDR3 spells CASSFLAGMRTGSDEQFF. In DNA form, the CDR3 reads TGTGCCAGCAGCTTCCTAGCGGGGATGAGGACAGGGAGCGATGAGCAGTTCTTC. The variable domain in full, completed from reference TRBV7-3 and TRBJ2-1, reads GAGVSQTPSNKVTEKGKYVELRCDPISGHTALYWYRQSLGQGPEFLIYFQGTGAADDSGLPNDRFFAVRPEGSVSTLKIQRTERGDSAVYLCASSFLAGMRTGSDEQFFGPGTRLTVL.

The rearrangement links TRBV27 to TRBJ2-2; 9 bases align to TRBD1. The ends lost 7 bases at V and 7 bases at J; junction bases unmatched: 22. This CDR3 is built from 19 residues. The germline V gene has CDR1 MNHEY and CDR2 SMNVEV (reference sequence). The CDR3 sequence: CASKVGTGSLVSWGGELFF. The DNA for the CDR3 is TGTGCCAGCAAAGTAGGGACAGGGAGTCTGGTTTCGTGGGGCGGGGAGCTGTTTTTT.